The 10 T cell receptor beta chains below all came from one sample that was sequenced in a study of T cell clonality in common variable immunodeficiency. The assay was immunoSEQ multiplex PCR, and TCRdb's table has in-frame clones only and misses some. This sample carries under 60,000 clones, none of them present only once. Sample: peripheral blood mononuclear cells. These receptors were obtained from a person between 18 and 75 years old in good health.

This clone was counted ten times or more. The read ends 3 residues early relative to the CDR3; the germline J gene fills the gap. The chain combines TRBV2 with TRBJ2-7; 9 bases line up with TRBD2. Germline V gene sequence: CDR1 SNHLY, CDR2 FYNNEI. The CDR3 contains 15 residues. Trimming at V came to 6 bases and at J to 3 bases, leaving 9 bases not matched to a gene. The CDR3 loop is CASRPTSGGNYEQYF. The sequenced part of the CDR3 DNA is TGTGCCAGCAGACCGACTAGCGGAGGAAACTACGAG.

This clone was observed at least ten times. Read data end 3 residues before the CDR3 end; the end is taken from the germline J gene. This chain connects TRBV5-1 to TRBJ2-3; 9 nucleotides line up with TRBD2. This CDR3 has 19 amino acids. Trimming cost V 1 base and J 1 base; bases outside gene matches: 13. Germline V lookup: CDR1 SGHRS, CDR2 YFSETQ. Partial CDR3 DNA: TGCGCCAGCAGCTTGTCACCCAATAAGCAGCGGGAGGGCACAGATACG. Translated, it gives CASSLSPNKQREGTDT. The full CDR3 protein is CASSLSPNKQREGTDTQYF.

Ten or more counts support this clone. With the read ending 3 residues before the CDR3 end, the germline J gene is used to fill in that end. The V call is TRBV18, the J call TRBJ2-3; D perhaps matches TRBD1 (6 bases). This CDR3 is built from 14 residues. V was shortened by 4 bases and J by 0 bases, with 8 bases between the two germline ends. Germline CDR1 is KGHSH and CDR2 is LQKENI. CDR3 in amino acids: CASSLGQSTDTQYF. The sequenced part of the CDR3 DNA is TGTGCCAGCTCACTCGGACAGAGCACAGATACG.

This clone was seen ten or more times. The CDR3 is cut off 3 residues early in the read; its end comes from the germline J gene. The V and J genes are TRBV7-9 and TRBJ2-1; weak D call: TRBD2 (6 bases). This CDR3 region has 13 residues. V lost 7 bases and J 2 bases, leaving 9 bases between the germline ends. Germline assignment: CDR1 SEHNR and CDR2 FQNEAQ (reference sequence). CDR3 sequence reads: CASTSGAYNEQFF. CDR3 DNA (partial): TGTGCCAGCACCTCGGGGGCCTACAATGAG.

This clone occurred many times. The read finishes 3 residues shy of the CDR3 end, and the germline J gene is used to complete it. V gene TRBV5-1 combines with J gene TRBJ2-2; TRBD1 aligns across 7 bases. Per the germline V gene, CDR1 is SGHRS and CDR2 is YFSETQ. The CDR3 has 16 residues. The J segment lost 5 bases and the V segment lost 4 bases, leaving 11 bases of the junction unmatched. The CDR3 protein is CASSTRQGIRTGELFF. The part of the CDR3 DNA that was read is TGCGCCAGCAGCACCCGACAGGGTATTAGGACCGGGGAG. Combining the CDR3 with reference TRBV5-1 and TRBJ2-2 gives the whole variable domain KAGVTQTPRYLIKTRGQQVTLSCSPISGHRSVSWYQQTPGQGLQFLFEYFSETQRNKGNFPGRFSGRQFSNSRSEMNVSTLELGDSALYLCASSTRQGIRTGELFFGEGSRLTVL.

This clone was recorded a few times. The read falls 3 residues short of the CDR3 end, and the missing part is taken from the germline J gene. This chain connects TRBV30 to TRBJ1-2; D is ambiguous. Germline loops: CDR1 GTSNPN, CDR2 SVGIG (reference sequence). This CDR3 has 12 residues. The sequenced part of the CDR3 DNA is TGTGCCTGGAGTGTGGCCACAGATACC. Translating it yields CAWSVATDT. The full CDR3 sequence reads CAWSVATDTYTF. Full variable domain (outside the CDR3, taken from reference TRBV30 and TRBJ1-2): SQTIHQWPATLVQPVGSPLSLECTVEGTSNPNLYWYRQAAGRGLQLLFYSVGIGQISSEVPQNLSASRPQDRQFILSSKKLLLSDSGFYLCAWSVATDTYTFGSGTRLTVV.

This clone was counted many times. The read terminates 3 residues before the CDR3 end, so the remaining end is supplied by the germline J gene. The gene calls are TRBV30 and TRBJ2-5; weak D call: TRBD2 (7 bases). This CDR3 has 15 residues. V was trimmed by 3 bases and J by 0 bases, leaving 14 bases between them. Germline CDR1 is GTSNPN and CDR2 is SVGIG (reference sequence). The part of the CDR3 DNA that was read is TGTGCCTGGAGAGGGAAGGGGGGGTACCAAGAGACC. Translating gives CAWRGKGGYQET. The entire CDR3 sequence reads CAWRGKGGYQETQYF.

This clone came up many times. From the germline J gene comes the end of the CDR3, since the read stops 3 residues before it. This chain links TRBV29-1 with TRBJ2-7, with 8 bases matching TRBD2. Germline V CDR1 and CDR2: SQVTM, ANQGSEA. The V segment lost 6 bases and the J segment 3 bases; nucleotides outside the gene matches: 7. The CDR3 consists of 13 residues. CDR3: CSVLSGGGYEQYF. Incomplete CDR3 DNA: TGCAGCGTCCTCTCGGGGGGGGGCTACGAG.

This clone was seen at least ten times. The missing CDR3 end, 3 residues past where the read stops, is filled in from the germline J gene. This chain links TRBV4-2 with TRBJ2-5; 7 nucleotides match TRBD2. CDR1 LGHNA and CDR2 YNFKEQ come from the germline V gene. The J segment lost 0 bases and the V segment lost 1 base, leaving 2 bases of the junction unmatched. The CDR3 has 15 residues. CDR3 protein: CASSQAGTNQETQYF. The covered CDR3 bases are TGTGCCAGCAGCCAAGCCGGGACTAACCAAGAGACC.

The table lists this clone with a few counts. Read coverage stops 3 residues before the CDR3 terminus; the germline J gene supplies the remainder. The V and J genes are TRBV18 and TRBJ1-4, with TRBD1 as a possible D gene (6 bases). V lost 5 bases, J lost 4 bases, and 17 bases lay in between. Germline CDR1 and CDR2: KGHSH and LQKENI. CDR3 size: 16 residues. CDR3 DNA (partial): TGTGCCAGCTCATACCGATGGGCAGGGGTTAATGAAAAA. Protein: CASSYRWAGVNEK. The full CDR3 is CASSYRWAGVNEKLFF.